The rows below give T cell receptor beta chains drawn from one sample of a study of Graves' ophthalmopathy and Graves' hyperthyroidism. TCRdb re-analysed the multiplex PCR reads in MiXCR, keeping a single row per CDR3 protein. The repertoire includes approximately 500,000 distinct CDR3 sequences, around 14% of them detected once, and 8% to 10% sits in the top ten. The material sequenced was blood. These receptors originate from a young woman with Graves' ophthalmopathy. CDR3s include the opening cysteine and the closing phenylalanine or tryptophan. Fields, in order: clone size, D gene, J gene, V gene, CDR3 DNA, CDR3 protein. A D gene is named only where the DNA matches it firmly. A clone size is listed for some rows: how often the clone was seen (once, few, many), or a class if it is expanded.

>few|-|TRBJ1-1|TRBV5-1
TGCGCCAGCAGCTTACTCAGGGGCGATCTGAACACTGAAGCTTTCTTT
CASSLLRGDLNTEAFF
>-|-|TRBJ2-7|TRBV30
TGTGCCTGGAGTGCCGGGAGAGTACACGAGCAGTACTTC
CAWSAGRVHEQYF
>many|-|TRBJ1-1|TRBV7-9
TGTGCCAGCAGCTTATTCTGGGACACCTCGGCTGGGGCTTTCTTT
CASSLFWDTSAGAFF
>many|TRBD1|TRBJ1-2|TRBV11-2
TGTGCCAGCAGCCTAACGACAGGGATGGTTGGCTACACCTTC
CASSLTTGMVGYTF
>many|TRBD1|TRBJ2-5|TRBV7-9
TGTGCCAGCAGCTTAGCTTGGGACAGGGGGCAAGAGACCCAGTACTTC
CASSLAWDRGQETQYF
>many|TRBD2|TRBJ2-2|TRBV12-3/TRBV12-4
TGTGCCAGCAGTTTCGGGGGGTCCGGGGAGCTGTTTTTT
CASSFGGSGELFF
>few|-|TRBJ1-1|TRBV11-3
TGTGCCAGCAGCTCTCCGGGACACGGGAACACTGAAGCTTTCTTT
CASSSPGHGNTEAFF
>many|TRBD2|TRBJ2-7|TRBV6-1
TGTGCCAGCAGTGAACTAGCGGGGGGCCTCGAGCAGTACTTC
CASSELAGGLEQYF
>many|-|TRBJ2-7|TRBV6-2/TRBV6-3
TGTGCCAGCAGTTACTCTAGGGAGTATAGCAACGAGCAGTACTTC
CASSYSREYSNEQYF
>many|TRBD1|TRBJ1-1|TRBV11-1
TGTGCCAGCAGCTTACTGACAGGGGGACTAAGAACGAACACTGAAGCTTTCTTT
CASSLLTGGLRTNTEAFF
>few|-|TRBJ2-2|TRBV6-5
TGTGCCAGCAGTTCCCCCCACACCGGGGAGCTGTTTTTT
CASSSPHTGELFF